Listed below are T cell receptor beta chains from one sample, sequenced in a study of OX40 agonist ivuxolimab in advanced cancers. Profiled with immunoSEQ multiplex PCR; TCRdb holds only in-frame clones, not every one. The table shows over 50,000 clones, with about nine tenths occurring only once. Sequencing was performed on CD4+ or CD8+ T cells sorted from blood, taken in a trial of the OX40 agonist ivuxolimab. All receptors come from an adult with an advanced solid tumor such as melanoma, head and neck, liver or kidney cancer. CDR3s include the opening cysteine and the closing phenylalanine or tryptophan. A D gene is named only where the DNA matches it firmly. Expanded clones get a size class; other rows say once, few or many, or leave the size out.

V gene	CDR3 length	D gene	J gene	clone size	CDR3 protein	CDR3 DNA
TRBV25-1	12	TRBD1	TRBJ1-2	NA	CASTQGVDGYTF	TGTGCCAGCACCCAGGGGGTCGATGGCTACACCTTC
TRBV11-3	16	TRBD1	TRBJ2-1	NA	CASRRQGLLSYNEQFF	TGTGCCAGCAGGAGACAGGGCTTGCTCTCCTACAATGAGCAGTTCTTC
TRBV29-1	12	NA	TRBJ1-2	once	CSVVGASYGYTF	TGCAGCGTCGTCGGGGCGTCCTATGGCTACACCTTC
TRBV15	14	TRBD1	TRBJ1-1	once	CATSTQGARTEAFF	TGTGCCACCAGCACCCAGGGGGCGCGGACTGAAGCTTTCTTT
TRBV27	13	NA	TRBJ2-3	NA	CASSWVGGDTQYF	TGTGCCAGCAGTTGGGTGGGGGGAGATACGCAGTATTTT
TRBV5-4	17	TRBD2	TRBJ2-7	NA	CASSSGGGARHSYEQYF	TGTGCCAGCAGCTCCGGGGGGGGTGCGAGACACTCCTACGAGCAGTACTTC
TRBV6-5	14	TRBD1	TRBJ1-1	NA	CASSYYRGRTEAFF	TGTGCCAGCAGTTACTACAGGGGGCGCACTGAAGCTTTCTTT
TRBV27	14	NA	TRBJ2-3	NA	CASSSLPSTDTQYF	TGTGCCAGCAGTTCACTACCTAGCACAGATACGCAGTATTTT
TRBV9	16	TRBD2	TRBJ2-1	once	CASSGSAGGEYNEQFF	TGTGCCAGCAGCGGTTCAGCGGGGGGGGAATACAATGAGCAGTTCTTC
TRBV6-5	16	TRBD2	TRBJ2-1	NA	CASSYSISGSKVEQFF	TGTGCCAGCAGTTACTCGATTAGCGGGAGTAAGGTTGAGCAGTTCTTC
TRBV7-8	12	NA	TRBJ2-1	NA	CASSLGGGAQFF	TGTGCCAGCAGCTTAGGGGGCGGGGCGCAGTTCTTC
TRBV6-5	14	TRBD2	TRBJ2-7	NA	CASSYLAGGGEQYF	TGTGCCAGCAGTTACCTAGCGGGGGGTGGCGAGCAGTACTTC
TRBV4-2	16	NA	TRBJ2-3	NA	CASSQELGGLSDTQYF	TGTGCCAGCAGCCAAGAATTGGGGGGCCTCTCAGATACGCAGTATTTT
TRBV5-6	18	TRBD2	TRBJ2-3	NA	CASSSGLAGGTSTDTQYF	TGTGCCAGCAGCAGCGGACTAGCGGGGGGGACGAGCACAGATACGCAGTATTTT
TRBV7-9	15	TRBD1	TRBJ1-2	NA	CASISSPGGPYGYTF	TGTGCCAGCATATCTTCCCCAGGGGGGCCTTATGGCTACACCTTC
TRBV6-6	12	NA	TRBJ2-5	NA	CASSYSRETQYF	TGTGCCAGCAGTTATAGTCGAGAGACCCAGTACTTC